This record concerns one T cell receptor beta chain sequence. The antigen is not known. The data stem from a study of CD8+ T cells in alopecia areata. Trimming cost V 3 bases and J 9 bases, with 14 bases left between them. Germline V lookup: CDR1 MDHEN, CDR2 SYDVKM. CDR3 size: 13 residues. After isolation, RNA underwent reverse transcription to generate cDNA as the sequencing template. Some clones are missing from TCRdb's copy, which holds only in-frame ones; the method was immunoSEQ multiplex PCR. This sample has 150,000 or so clones, with 55% found just once. Study-level findings and limits: Clonality was higher in lesional than normal scalp, especially in alopecia totalis/universalis.

The TCR comes from a human donor in good health. The sample was CD4+ T cells sorted from blood. V gene TRBV28 combines with J gene TRBJ1-2; D uncertain. The chain's CDR3 is CASSFRGLFSYTF. CDR3 DNA: TGTGCCAGCAGTTTCCGCGGGTTGTTTAGCTACACCTTC.